The text below deals with one T cell receptor (beta chain). Antigen unknown. These data come from a study of identical twins. Study observations and caveats: Models underestimated TCR alpha sharing (out-of-frame) in monozygotic twins. Zero-insertion analyses could be partly confounded by invariant MAIT and iNKT cells. Instead of following the same donors, the conclusions were based on cross-sectional statistical analysis. Beta out-of-frame sequences showed weaker excess twin sharing.

TCRdb re-derived calls from the 5' RACE reads in MiXCR, one entry per CDR3 protein. The sample has hundreds of thousands of distinct CDR3 sequences, under 8.5% seen once. Trimming removed 5 bases from V and 2 bases from J, with 17 bases in between. In germline, CDR1 is DFQATT, CDR2 SNEGSKA (reference sequence). The CDR3 is 15 amino acids. These data are also associated with another study on yellow fever vaccine responses in identical twins.

This clonotype was sampled from a woman between 18 and 29 years old in good health. V and J are TRBV20-1 and TRBJ2-3; D tentatively fits TRBD1 or TRBD2 (7 bases each). The sample taken for sequencing was PBMCs. CDR3 region: CSALRGGYNTDTQYF. Written as DNA, the CDR3 is TGCAGTGCTCTCAGGGGGGGCTACAACACAGATACGCAGTATTTT.